This TCR beta chain was profiled in a study of blood T cell repertoires in COVID-19. Per the original methods: Reference gene primer amplification gave nucleated cell count estimates. Using immunoSEQ multiplex PCR, the repertoire was profiled, and TCRdb retains in-frame clones only, with some absent. V and J calls and clone size follow that table, whereas D and trimming were derived from the DNA. The sample shows around 220,000 clones, about nine tenths of them seen only once. The CDR3 runs 16 residues. Trimming removed 0 bases at V and 4 bases at J, with 15 bases between. Germline CDR1 and CDR2: SGHDN and FVKESK.

The source is a woman between 50 and 59 years old with acute or convalescent COVID-19. Sequenced sample: peripheral blood. The rearrangement links TRBV14 to TRBJ1-2; D unclear. As DNA, the CDR3 is TGTGCCAGCAGCCAAGATTTGGGCGATTCCCTCTATGGCTACACCTTC. This gives the protein CASSQDLGDSLYGYTF.